Listed below are T cell receptor beta chains from one sample, sequenced in a study of T cell repertoires in cytomegalovirus infection. TCRdb re-called the reads through MiXCR, storing one row per CDR3 protein. This sample has approximately 200,000 distinct CDR3 sequences, with 22% found just once. The sequencing sample was made of CD8+ T cells from PBMCs. Receptors were obtained from a human donor in good health (CMV status not recorded). Some clones in this sample may be carry-over from other donors' samples. Both conserved end residues are part of each CDR3. The D gene is left open where the match is weak. Part of the rows lack a size; the others show once, few, many or a class for expanded clones.

CDR3aa: CASSLRVNEQFF
CDR3nt: TGTGCCAGCAGCTTAAGGGTGAATGAGCAGTTCTTC
v_gene: TRBV7-8
j_gene: TRBJ2-1
abundance: many
d_gene: NA
len: 12

CDR3aa: CASRRVTGEKEGAFF
CDR3nt: TGTGCCAGCAGGCGAGTGACCGGGGAAAAAGAGGGGGCTTTCTTT
v_gene: TRBV7-9
j_gene: TRBJ1-1
abundance: NA
d_gene: NA
len: 15

CDR3aa: CASTEDVRGGPDNEQFF
CDR3nt: TGTGCCAGCACCGAGGATGTACGGGGGGGCCCCGACAATGAGCAGTTCTTC
v_gene: TRBV12-3/TRBV12-4
j_gene: TRBJ2-1
abundance: NA
d_gene: TRBD2
len: 17

CDR3aa: CASSEGQISYNEQFF
CDR3nt: TGTGCCAGCAGTGAAGGGCAGATTTCCTACAATGAGCAGTTCTTC
v_gene: TRBV25-1
j_gene: TRBJ2-1
abundance: few
d_gene: NA
len: 15

CDR3aa: CASSWEGRGTEAFF
CDR3nt: TGTGCCAGCAGCTGGGAAGGGAGAGGGACTGAAGCTTTCTTT
v_gene: TRBV28
j_gene: TRBJ1-1
abundance: NA
d_gene: NA
len: 14

CDR3aa: CASSMFLGSYNEQFF
CDR3nt: TGTGCCAGTAGTATGTTCCTAGGGTCCTACAATGAGCAGTTCTTC
v_gene: TRBV19
j_gene: TRBJ2-1
abundance: few
d_gene: NA
len: 15

CDR3aa: CASSLEQGMREQYF
CDR3nt: TGTGCCAGCAGCTTGGAGCAGGGAATGAGAGAGCAGTACTTC
v_gene: TRBV5-4
j_gene: TRBJ2-7
abundance: NA
d_gene: NA
len: 14

CDR3aa: CASSPEDTSSEQYF
CDR3nt: TGTGCCAGCAGCCCCGAGGACACGAGTTCGGAGCAGTACTTC
v_gene: TRBV5-4
j_gene: TRBJ2-7
abundance: few
d_gene: NA
len: 14

CDR3aa: CASRDRNTEAFF
CDR3nt: TGTGCCAGCCGGGACAGGAACACTGAAGCTTTCTTT
v_gene: TRBV12-3/TRBV12-4
j_gene: TRBJ1-1
abundance: many
d_gene: TRBD1
len: 12

CDR3aa: CASSGHASNQPQHF
CDR3nt: TGTGCCAGTAGCGGACACGCTAGCAATCAGCCCCAGCATTTT
v_gene: TRBV19
j_gene: TRBJ1-5
abundance: NA
d_gene: NA
len: 14

CDR3aa: CASSLVGRTGSDEQFF
CDR3nt: TGTGCCAGCAGCTTAGTTGGAAGGACAGGGTCCGATGAGCAGTTCTTC
v_gene: TRBV7-9
j_gene: TRBJ2-1
abundance: many
d_gene: TRBD1
len: 16

CDR3aa: CASSYTREELFF
CDR3nt: TGTGCCAGCAGTTACACAAGAGAGGAGCTGTTTTTT
v_gene: TRBV6-5
j_gene: TRBJ2-2
abundance: many
d_gene: NA
len: 12

CDR3aa: CASSLDQYNEQFF
CDR3nt: TGTGCCAGCAGCTTAGACCAATACAATGAGCAGTTCTTC
v_gene: TRBV7-6
j_gene: TRBJ2-1
abundance: NA
d_gene: NA
len: 13

CDR3aa: CASSYMGRTEAFF
CDR3nt: TGTGCCAGCAGTTACATGGGGCGTACTGAAGCTTTCTTT
v_gene: TRBV6-5
j_gene: TRBJ1-1
abundance: many
d_gene: NA
len: 13

CDR3aa: CSARDLRGSSYEQYF
CDR3nt: TGCAGTGCTAGAGACTTACGGGGGAGCTCCTACGAGCAGTACTTC
v_gene: TRBV20-1
j_gene: TRBJ2-7
abundance: few
d_gene: NA
len: 15

CDR3aa: CSVGPPDLDGYTF
CDR3nt: TGCAGCGTTGGGCCTCCGGACTTAGACGGCTACACCTTC
v_gene: TRBV29-1
j_gene: TRBJ1-2
abundance: few
d_gene: NA
len: 13

CDR3aa: CASSPGWGGPNYGYTF
CDR3nt: TGTGCCAGCAGCCCCGGGTGGGGCGGACCTAACTATGGCTACACCTTC
v_gene: TRBV9
j_gene: TRBJ1-2
abundance: NA
d_gene: NA
len: 16

CDR3aa: CASSLVVSSYNEQFF
CDR3nt: TGTGCCAGCAGCTTAGTGGTGAGCTCCTACAATGAGCAGTTCTTC
v_gene: TRBV7-3
j_gene: TRBJ2-1
abundance: few
d_gene: NA
len: 15

CDR3aa: CASSQDGRGGTEAFF
CDR3nt: TGTGCCAGCAGCCAAGATGGCAGGGGTGGCACTGAAGCTTTCTTT
v_gene: TRBV3-1
j_gene: TRBJ1-1
abundance: many
d_gene: NA
len: 15

CDR3aa: CSAWTPVSYEQYF
CDR3nt: TGCAGTGCTTGGACACCCGTCTCCTACGAGCAGTACTTC
v_gene: TRBV20-1
j_gene: TRBJ2-7
abundance: many
d_gene: NA
len: 13

CDR3aa: CAIRQDRAVDTQYF
CDR3nt: TGTGCCATCAGACAGGACAGGGCGGTAGATACGCAGTATTTT
v_gene: TRBV10-3
j_gene: TRBJ2-3
abundance: once
d_gene: TRBD1
len: 14

CDR3aa: CSGRQGNTDTQYF
CDR3nt: TGCAGCGGGAGACAGGGGAATACAGATACGCAGTATTTT
v_gene: TRBV29-1
j_gene: TRBJ2-3
abundance: NA
d_gene: TRBD1
len: 13

CDR3aa: CASSPLYLSYNEQFF
CDR3nt: TGTGCCAGCAGCCCACTTTACCTATCTTACAATGAGCAGTTCTTC
v_gene: TRBV7-2
j_gene: TRBJ2-1
abundance: many
d_gene: NA
len: 15

CDR3aa: CASSLGRDYEQYF
CDR3nt: TGTGCCAGCAGTTTAGGTCGGGACTACGAGCAGTACTTC
v_gene: TRBV27
j_gene: TRBJ2-7
abundance: many
d_gene: NA
len: 13

CDR3aa: CASSRPGASGELFF
CDR3nt: TGTGCCAGCAGCCGCCCAGGGGCGTCCGGGGAGCTGTTTTTT
v_gene: TRBV11-1
j_gene: TRBJ2-2
abundance: NA
d_gene: NA
len: 14

CDR3aa: CASSQGPLGTQYF
CDR3nt: TGTGCCAGCAGCCAAGGCCCCCTCGGGACCCAGTACTTC
v_gene: TRBV14
j_gene: TRBJ2-5
abundance: NA
d_gene: NA
len: 13

CDR3aa: CSAPGGEPLAKNIQYF
CDR3nt: TGCAGTGCACCAGGGGGGGAACCCCTAGCCAAAAACATTCAGTACTTC
v_gene: TRBV20-1
j_gene: TRBJ2-4
abundance: NA
d_gene: NA
len: 16

CDR3aa: CASSRRGDEAFF
CDR3nt: TGCGCCAGCAGCCGCAGGGGGGATGAAGCTTTCTTT
v_gene: TRBV4-1
j_gene: TRBJ1-1
abundance: NA
d_gene: TRBD1
len: 12

CDR3aa: CASSQWTGVTEAFF
CDR3nt: TGTGCCAGCAGTCAATGGACAGGGGTGACTGAAGCTTTCTTT
v_gene: TRBV12-3/TRBV12-4
j_gene: TRBJ1-1
abundance: NA
d_gene: TRBD1
len: 14

CDR3aa: CASSPGGRSTEAFF
CDR3nt: TGTGCCAGCAGTCCTGGGGGGCGATCCACTGAAGCTTTCTTT
v_gene: TRBV6-5
j_gene: TRBJ1-1
abundance: NA
d_gene: NA
len: 14

CDR3aa: CASSEWDFYNEQFF
CDR3nt: TGTGCCAGCAGTGAATGGGACTTCTACAATGAGCAGTTCTTC
v_gene: TRBV6-1
j_gene: TRBJ2-1
abundance: few
d_gene: NA
len: 14

CDR3aa: CASSLSGLAYEQFF
CDR3nt: TGTGCCAGCAGCTTATCGGGACTAGCGTATGAGCAGTTCTTC
v_gene: TRBV7-9
j_gene: TRBJ2-1
abundance: many
d_gene: TRBD2
len: 14

CDR3aa: CASVHRGWIADEQFF
CDR3nt: TGTGCCAGCGTCCACAGGGGCTGGATTGCGGATGAGCAGTTCTTC
v_gene: TRBV2
j_gene: TRBJ2-1
abundance: NA
d_gene: TRBD1
len: 15